One TCR beta chain is described in this entry. The data stem from a study of blood T cell repertoires in COVID-19. Overall study: Material from acute and convalescent COVID-19 was sourced from the United States, Italy and Spain. T cells, B-cell-depleted T cells, or PBMCs supplied cDNA or gDNA.

Study processing details: Using reference gene primer amplification, nucleated cell counts were estimated. This table comes from immunoSEQ multiplex PCR, and its TCRdb copy is limited to in-frame clones, with some not included. That table is the source of V, J and clone size, and D and trimming were worked out from the DNA. The sample lists tens of thousands of clones; over 75% were seen once. Germline lookup yields CDR1 SGHRS and CDR2 YFSETQ. The CDR3 is 14 residues long. V shed 2 bases and J shed 5 bases, with 11 bases lying between them. The J gene is TRBJ2-1, the V gene TRBV5-1, with D unclear. The sequencing sample was made of peripheral blood. The receptor was derived from a human donor in a cohort sampled during active COVID-19. The CDR3 DNA reads as TGCGCCAGCAGCTTTCAGCGCGGAGACAATGAGCAGTTCTTC. This encodes CASSFQRGDNEQFF. The whole variable domain, filled in from reference TRBV5-1 and TRBJ2-1, reads KAGVTQTPRYLIKTRGQQVTLSCSPISGHRSVSWYQQTPGQGLQFLFEYFSETQRNKGNFPGRFSGRQFSNSRSEMNVSTLELGDSALYLCASSFQRGDNEQFFGPGTRLTVL.